This T cell receptor beta chain was sequenced for a study of cytomegalovirus exposure and HLA in healthy donors. Turning to the study itself: Among around 200 million T cells, an earlier analysis found about 110 million unique TCR beta sequences. General study results and limits: Compared with the approximately 700-donor mean, an Asian-associated ancestry cluster reportedly had fewer N-insertions, according to a later analysis.

The CDR3 runs 16 residues. CDR1 and CDR2 from the germline V gene are MRHNA and SNTAGT. The V gene lost 3 bases and the J gene lost 6 bases, with 17 bases spanning the gap. Note on this clone: The antigen is unknown.

This PCR relied on a set of 60 Vbeta primers and 13 Jbeta primers. Profiling relied on immunoSEQ multiplex PCR, and the TCRdb table lists in-frame clones only, not all of them. The sample has tens of thousands of clones, about 9.4% seen once. The source material was PBMCs. This receptor was identified in a man in his 60s in good health and CMV-seropositive. The chain is built from TRBV6-4 and TRBJ2-2, with D perhaps TRBD2 (6 bases). CDR3: CASSEVRGLGPGELFF. The DNA of the CDR3 is TGTGCCAGCAGTGAAGTTCGGGGGTTGGGGCCCGGGGAGCTGTTTTTT.